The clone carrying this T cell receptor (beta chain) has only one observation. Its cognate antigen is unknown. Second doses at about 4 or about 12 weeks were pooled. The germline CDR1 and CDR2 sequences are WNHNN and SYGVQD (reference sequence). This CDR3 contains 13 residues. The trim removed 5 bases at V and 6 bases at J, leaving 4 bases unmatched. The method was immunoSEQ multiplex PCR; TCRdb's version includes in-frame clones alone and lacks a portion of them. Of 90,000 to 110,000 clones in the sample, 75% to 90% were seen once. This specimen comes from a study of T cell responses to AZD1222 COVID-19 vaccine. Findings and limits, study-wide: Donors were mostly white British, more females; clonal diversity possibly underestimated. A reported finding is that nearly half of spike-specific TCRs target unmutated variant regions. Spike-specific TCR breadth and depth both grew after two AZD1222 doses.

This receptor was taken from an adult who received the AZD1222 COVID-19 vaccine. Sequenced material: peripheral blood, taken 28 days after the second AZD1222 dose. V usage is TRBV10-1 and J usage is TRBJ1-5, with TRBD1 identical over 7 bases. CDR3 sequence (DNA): TGCGCCAGCAGTTACGACAGGGCTCAGCCCCAGCATTTT. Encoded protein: CASSYDRAQPQHF.